The clone carrying this T cell receptor beta chain showed up just a few times. Its antigen is currently unknown. TCRdb used MiXCR to reprocess the 5' RACE reads, holding one entry per CDR3 protein. Among 150,000 to 200,000 distinct CDR3 sequences listed, roughly 14% were seen once. The entry originates in a study of T-cell memory formation after mild COVID-19. Study results and caveats: Pre-infection memory already had some responding clones, implying cross-reactive memory joined.

V dropped 3 bases and J dropped 0; count of bases not matched to a gene: 8. The CDR3 is 16 residues long. Germline-derived CDR1 and CDR2 are SQVTM and ANQGSEA. Sequencing input: PBMCs or a T cell subset sorted from them (not recorded which). This clonotype was obtained from an adult woman who had mild COVID-19 (a few samples of this study predate the infection). Cell type and time point are not known. The chain combines TRBV29-1 with TRBJ2-1, with 7 bases fitting TRBD1. CDR3 sequence: CSVDPGQFSSYNEQFF. CDR3 in DNA: TGCAGCGTTGACCCGGGACAGTTCAGCTCCTACAATGAGCAGTTCTTC.